These 26 T cell receptor beta chains were sequenced from one sample in a study of neurological immune-mediated disorders. TCRdb passed the 5' RACE reads through MiXCR, listing each CDR3 protein once. The sample holds about 90,000 distinct CDR3 sequences, roughly 13% seen once. This sample's time point: longitudinal time-point 2. The material sequenced was PBMCs. Receptors were obtained from a female donor with HTLV-1-associated myelopathy (HAM/TSP).

This clonotype was detected ten times or more. V gene TRBV7-9 combines with J gene TRBJ2-7; no definite D call. The V end was cut by 5 bases, the J end by 3 bases, with 11 bases between. The germline V gene has CDR1 SEHNR and CDR2 FQNEAQ (reference sequence). This CDR3 contains 13 residues. CDR3 region: CASSQTPGYEQYF. CDR3 bases: TGTGCCAGCAGCCAGACACCGGGCTACGAGCAGTACTTC.

This clonotype was found many times. This chain joins TRBV20-1 and TRBJ2-1; 7 bases are shared with TRBD2. The V segment lost 8 bases and the J segment 7 bases; nucleotides outside the gene matches: 11. Germline V lookup: CDR1 DFQATT, CDR2 SNEGSKA (reference sequence). The CDR3 runs 13 residues. The CDR3 region is CSTLAAGDNEQFF. The CDR3, as DNA: TGCAGTACCCTCGCCGCGGGGGATAATGAGCAGTTCTTC.

This clonotype was counted a few times. The chain combines TRBV12-3 or TRBV12-4 with TRBJ2-2; the D is unclear. V lost 6 bases to trimming and J lost 3 bases, with 14 bases between them. This CDR3 is built from 15 residues. CDR3 residues: CASSPDRVYTGELFF. The CDR3 DNA sequence: TGTGCCAGCAGCCCAGACCGGGTTTACACCGGGGAGCTGTTTTTT.

This clonotype was counted many times. The rearrangement links TRBV5-1 to TRBJ2-1; D not certain. The CDR3 spans 15 residues. Germline CDR1 and CDR2: SGHRS and YFSETQ. V dropped 2 bases and J dropped 5 bases, with 14 bases sitting between them. CDR3: CASSLTQTLHNEQFF. CDR3 nucleotide sequence: TGCGCCAGCAGCTTAACACAGACTTTACACAATGAGCAGTTCTTC.

Remarks on this clonotype: At one end the junction does not follow the germline gene, possibly because of a read error. The rearrangement links TRBV5-1 to TRBJ1-2; weak D call: TRBD1 (5 bases). CDR3 length: 15 amino acids. Germline CDR1 SGHRS, CDR2 YFSETQ. CDR3 in DNA: TGCGCCAGCAGCTTGGATAGGGGTGAGGAAAATGGATACACCTTC. Its translation: CASSLDRGEENGYTF.

This clonotype occurred many times. This chain joins TRBV20-1 and TRBJ2-5, with unresolved D. Germline CDR1 is DFQATT and CDR2 is SNEGSKA (reference sequence). The CDR3 contains 12 residues. Trimming removed 4 bases at V and 4 bases at J, with 10 bases between. This chain's CDR3 is CSATFQGETQYF. The DNA of the CDR3 is TGCAGTGCTACTTTCCAAGGAGAGACCCAGTACTTC.

This clonotype came up many times. The chain couples TRBV24-1 to TRBJ2-1; no reliable D call. The CDR3 loop spans 15 amino acids. Trimming left V 3 bases short and J 7 bases short, with 15 bases between. Germline CDR1 reads KGHDR; CDR2 reads SFDVKD. CDR3 protein: CATSDPGWRLNEQFF. The CDR3 DNA is TGTGCCACCAGTGATCCCGGTTGGCGGTTGAATGAGCAGTTCTTC.

This clonotype is a singleton in its sample. The CDR3 does not end in the conserved phenylalanine or tryptophan, so this is likely a read error. The chain carries TRBV4-2 and TRBJ2-5; 12 nucleotides agree with TRBD2. The CDR3 runs to 17 residues. CDR1 and CDR2 from the germline V gene are LGHNA and YNFKEQ. CDR3 amino acids: CANSQDTSGGNQETQYL. The CDR3 nucleotides are TGTGCCAACAGCCAAGATACTAGCGGGGGGAACCAAGAGACCCAGTACTTA.

In its sample, this clonotype was seen a few times. V usage is TRBV20-1 and J usage is TRBJ1-2; D is perhaps TRBD1 (6 bases). Looked up from germline, CDR1 is DFQATT and CDR2 is SNEGSKA (reference sequence). V shed 3 bases and J shed 7 bases, with 15 bases lying between them. The CDR3 length is 13 residues. The CDR3 is CSASVQGSLGYTF. The DNA for the CDR3 is TGCAGTGCTAGTGTTCAGGGGTCTCTTGGCTACACCTTC.

This clonotype was observed many times. The rearrangement joins TRBV6-2 or TRBV6-3 to TRBJ2-2; D might be TRBD1 or TRBD2, each matching 6 bases. V shed 6 bases and J shed 1 base, with 9 bases lying between them. The CDR3 length is 14 residues. Germline V CDR1 and CDR2: MNHEY, SVGEGT. CDR3 nucleotides: TGTGCCAGCAGGGGGGGACAGAACACCGGGGAGCTGTTTTTT. It yields the protein CASRGGQNTGELFF.

This clonotype was recorded many times. CDR3 sequence (DNA): TGCAGTGCTCCATTAGCGGATACGCAGTATTTT. This sequence encodes CSAPLADTQYF. The J gene is TRBJ2-3, the V gene TRBV20-1; possibly TRBD2 for D (5 bases). Germline V gene data show CDR1 as DFQATT and CDR2 as SNEGSKA (reference sequence). CDR3 length equals 11 residues. Trimming stripped 5 bases from V and 6 bases from J, with 9 bases between.

This clonotype showed up many times. This rearrangement joins TRBV5-1 to TRBJ2-6, with 8 bases identical to TRBD2. The germline CDR1 and CDR2 sequences are SGHRS and YFSETQ. Germline trimming cut 4 bases from V and 4 bases from J; bases unmatched to any gene: 10. The CDR3 is made up of 17 amino acids. CDR3: CASSPDGGGRGANVLTF. The CDR3 coding sequence is TGCGCCAGCAGCCCCGACGGGGGGGGCAGGGGGGCCAACGTCCTGACTTTC.

This chain connects TRBV20-1 to TRBJ2-5; D uncertain. Trimming cost V 6 bases and J 2 bases, with 25 bases left between them. CDR3 length: 17 amino acids. Germline V gives CDR1 DFQATT, CDR2 SNEGSKA (reference sequence). The CDR3 DNA follows: TGCAGTGCCGACCCTCTATTAGTTCCACAGAATCAAGAGACCCAGTACTTC. Amino acid sequence: CSADPLLVPQNQETQYF.

This clonotype appeared a few times. CDR3 sequence reads: CASKIIQGGGPRTDTQYF. The CDR3 DNA sequence: TGTGCCAGCAAGATTATCCAAGGCGGGGGCCCTCGCACAGATACGCAGTATTTT. The chain uses TRBV28 and TRBJ2-3, with D perhaps TRBD2 (7 bases). Germline values: CDR1 MDHEN, CDR2 SYDVKM. Trimming took 7 bases from V and 1 from J, leaving 24 bases between them. The CDR3 length is 18 residues.

By sample share, this clonotype is medium-sized. The gene calls are TRBV29-1 and TRBJ2-3; unclear D gene. In germline, CDR1 is SQVTM, CDR2 ANQGSEA. The germline V and J ends were trimmed by 4 bases and 3 bases, with 5 bases remaining between them. The CDR3 runs to 11 residues. The CDR3 reads CSVVWTDTQYF. DNA for the CDR3: TGCAGCGTTGTGTGGACAGATACGCAGTATTTT.

This clonotype was counted at least ten times. The rearrangement joins TRBV21-1 to TRBJ2-7; TRBD1 was called by the table and not checked on the DNA. TRBV21-1 is labeled a pseudogene. This CDR3 comprises 15 residues. Here the CDR3 DNA reads TGTGCCAGCAGCAAAGGTGGCCAAGGGGGGACCGGGCAGTACTTC. Protein product: CASSKGGQGGTGQYF.

This clonotype was counted many times. CDR3 loop: CASSQEGDTQYF. As DNA, the CDR3 is TGTGCCAGCAGCCAGGAGGGAGATACGCAGTATTTT. V and J are TRBV4-2 and TRBJ2-3, with D possibly being TRBD2 (6 bases). Deletions cut 3 bases from V and 5 bases from J, with 6 bases between. The CDR3 runs to 12 residues. CDR1 and CDR2 from the germline V gene are LGHNA and YNFKEQ.

The sample holds a few counts of this clonotype. V gene TRBV10-3 combines with J gene TRBJ2-3, with 13 bases that match TRBD2. Per germline, CDR1 ENHRY and CDR2 SYGVKD. This CDR3 has 15 amino acids. With 5 bases clipped from V and 6 bases from J, the junction kept 5 bases outside the gene matches. Written as DNA, the CDR3 is TGTGCCATCAGTTCGGGACTAGCGGGGTTCGATACGCAGTATTTT. Its protein is CAISSGLAGFDTQYF.

This clonotype has at least ten counts. This chain connects TRBV4-2 to TRBJ1-5; D uncertain. The CDR3 runs 19 residues. CDR1 is LGHNA, CDR2 YNFKEQ, per germline. V was pared by 2 bases and J by 0 bases, with 20 bases between. CDR3 in amino acids: CASSQKDPGADRSNQPQHF. As DNA, the CDR3 is TGTGCCAGCAGCCAAAAAGACCCCGGAGCAGACCGTAGCAATCAGCCCCAGCATTTT.

This clonotype was seen repeatedly, ten times or more. The chain carries TRBV11-2 and TRBJ2-2; the D gene is possibly TRBD1 (5 bases). Trimming stripped 5 bases from V and 0 bases from J, with 10 bases between. Germline lookup yields CDR1 SGHAT and CDR2 FQNNGV. The CDR3 runs to 15 residues. This CDR3 is CASSITGANTGELFF. In DNA form, the CDR3 reads TGTGCCAGCAGCATTACAGGAGCGAACACCGGGGAGCTGTTTTTT.

As concerns this clonotype: A much more abundant neighbour one base away suggests this may be a read error. The genes are TRBV5-1 and TRBJ2-3; 11 bases are a match to TRBD2. The CDR3 extends over 17 amino acids. Germline loops: CDR1 SGHRS, CDR2 YFSETQ. CDR3: CASILAKTSGDTDTQYF. DNA for the CDR3: TGCGCCAGCATCTTGGCAAAGACTAGCGGGGACACAGATACGCAGTATTTT.

This clonotype was observed at least ten times. The V call is TRBV5-1, the J call TRBJ1-2; no reliable D call. Germline values: CDR1 SGHRS, CDR2 YFSETQ. This CDR3 spans 12 amino acids. Trimming stripped 0 bases from V and 10 bases from J, with 10 bases between. For the CDR3, the DNA is TGCGCCAGCAGCTTGGGAGCCGCGGACTACACCTTC. Its translation: CASSLGAADYTF.

The table lists this clonotype with many counts. The chain employs TRBV12-3 or TRBV12-4 and TRBJ1-5, with 7 bases that match TRBD1. There are 15 residues in the CDR3. V was clipped by 5 bases and J by 7 bases; unmatched bases: 11. The CDR3 loop reads CASSLTSGGGQPQHF. CDR3 DNA sequence: TGTGCCAGCAGTCTCACCTCAGGGGGGGGCCAGCCCCAGCATTTT.

This clonotype was recorded a few times. V is TRBV5-1 and J is TRBJ2-3, with 9 bases fitting TRBD2. With 1 base clipped from V and 0 bases from J, the junction kept 6 bases outside the gene matches. The CDR3 totals 17 residues. Germline V CDR1 and CDR2: SGHRS, YFSETQ. The CDR3 is CASSLRASGASTDTQYF. The CDR3 DNA follows: TGCGCCAGCAGCTTGAGGGCTAGCGGGGCTAGCACAGATACGCAGTATTTT. The full variable domain, completed using reference TRBV5-1 and TRBJ2-3, is KAGVTQTPRYLIKTRGQQVTLSCSPISGHRSVSWYQQTPGQGLQFLFEYFSETQRNKGNFPGRFSGRQFSNSRSEMNVSTLELGDSALYLCASSLRASGASTDTQYFGPGTRLTVL.

This clonotype was counted ten times or more. The rearrangement joins TRBV20-1 to TRBJ1-1; D remains unclear. CDR3 length equals 14 residues. V was pared by 1 base and J by 0 bases, with 9 bases between. Germline V lookup: CDR1 DFQATT, CDR2 SNEGSKA (reference sequence). The CDR3 here is CSARAARVNTEAFF. The CDR3 region has the DNA TGCAGTGCTAGAGCCGCCCGGGTGAACACTGAAGCTTTCTTT.

This clonotype was detected only a few times. The chain uses TRBV5-1 and TRBJ2-7; 7 bases match TRBD1. The CDR3 runs to 13 residues. The trim removed 3 bases at V and 3 bases at J, leaving 3 bases unmatched. CDR1 is SGHRS, CDR2 YFSETQ, per germline. The chain's CDR3 is CASSSGTVYEQYF. The DNA for the CDR3 is TGCGCCAGCAGCTCAGGGACAGTCTACGAGCAGTACTTC.